This TCR beta chain was recovered during a study of regulatory T cells in long-lasting Graves disease. Arm-PCR with iRepertoire HTBI primers amplified the CDR3 regions for these TCR beta libraries. In TCRdb, the multiplex PCR reads were re-called with MiXCR into one record per CDR3 protein. The sample yields roughly 500,000 distinct CDR3 sequences, 12% seen once. This clonotype was recorded at least ten times. Time point given: newly diagnosed GD, antithyroid drugs for less than 3 months. The TCR library used RNA extracted from PBMCs. These data also formed part of another study, on T cells in Graves' hyperthyroidism and ophthalmopathy.

The sequence was obtained from a woman aged 30 to 39 with Graves disease. Here the sequenced sample was peripheral blood mononuclear cells (PBMCs), taken at new diagnosis, from a patient treated with antithyroid drugs.

CDR3 nucleotide sequence: TGTGCCAGCAGTTTATTTGCAGGGGGCACTGAAGCTTTCTTT. Encoded protein: CASSLFAGGTEAFF. The chain combines TRBV27 with TRBJ1-1, with TRBD1 identical over 7 bases. V shed 1 base, J shed 4 bases, and the junction held 3 bases outside the gene matches. This CDR3 is built from 14 residues. CDR1 and CDR2 (germline): MNHEY, SMNVEV (reference sequence).